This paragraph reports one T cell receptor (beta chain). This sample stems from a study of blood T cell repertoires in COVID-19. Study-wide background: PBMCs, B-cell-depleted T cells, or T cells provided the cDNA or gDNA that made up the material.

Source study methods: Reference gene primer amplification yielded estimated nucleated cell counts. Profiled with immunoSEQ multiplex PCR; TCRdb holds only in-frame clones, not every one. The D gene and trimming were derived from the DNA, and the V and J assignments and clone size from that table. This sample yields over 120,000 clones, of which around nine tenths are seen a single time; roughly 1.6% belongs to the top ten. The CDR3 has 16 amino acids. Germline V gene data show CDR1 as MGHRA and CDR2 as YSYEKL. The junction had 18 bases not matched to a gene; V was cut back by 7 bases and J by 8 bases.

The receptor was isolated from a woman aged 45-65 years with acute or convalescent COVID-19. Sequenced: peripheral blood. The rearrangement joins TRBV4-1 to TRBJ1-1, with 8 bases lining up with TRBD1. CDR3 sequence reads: CASNHPGQGIYLEAFF. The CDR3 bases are TGCGCCAGCAATCACCCTGGACAGGGAATATATTTGGAAGCTTTCTTT.